This TCR beta chain was sequenced during a study of blood T cell repertoires in COVID-19 (dated by TCRdb to the early 2020s). As for the study more broadly: The collaborator samples originated in the United States, Italy and Spain and spanned the acute and convalescent phases of COVID-19. The material from the prospective study consisted of cDNA or gDNA derived from T cells, B-cell-depleted T cells, or PBMCs. Deeply sampled blood TCRbeta repertoires from subjects exposed to, actively infected with, or recovered from COVID-19 were included in the dataset. The repertoires were released in a freely available public database meant as a resource for research on the immune response to SARS-CoV-2. The samples were drawn from two sources: the first 160 participants of the ongoing ImmuneRACE study, and some 1,300 subjects contributed by 6 global collaborators. The sample metadata nearly always contained a de-identified subject ID, COVID-19 status, age in years and sex. HLA class I and class II types, where available, came from metadata supplied by the sample provider rather than from assay-based typing.

Study-wide conclusions, independent of this receptor: Clinical and demographic metadata were provided uncurated, with the amount varying by source and participant.

Trimming takes 2 bases from V and 5 bases from J, and the germline ends sit 7 bases apart. Counted from cysteine to phenylalanine, this CDR3 has 14 amino acids. CDR3 DNA only is kept here, 42 bases in frame from base 1. CDR1 SNHLY and CDR2 FYNNEI were looked up in the germline V gene. Participants in the prospective study were aged about 18 to 90 years, lived in approximately 26 United States geographic areas, and enrolled through a virtual design. Cohort assignment in the prospective study relied on participant-reported clinical history from a screening survey and a study questionnaire. A participant counted as exposed if, within 2 weeks of entering the study, that participant had been in contact with someone who had a PCR-confirmed or clinician-diagnosed COVID-19 case. In the prospective study, whole blood, serum and a nasopharyngeal or oropharyngeal swab were collected from each participant by mobile phlebotomists. Prospective study participants could optionally give additional blood draws and questionnaires over an approximately 2-month period. Blood samples from the prospective study were shipped frozen or at room temperature prior to DNA extraction.

To note about this clone: What this receptor recognizes is not known. No much larger clone exists at a distance of one base, and base qualities are not known.

TCRbeta CDR3 regions were amplified from genomic DNA by means of the immunoSEQ Assay, a bias-controlled multiplex PCR. In the paper's pipeline: Nucleated cell counts per sample were estimated from amplification of reference gene primers within the assay. To quantify the absolute abundance of each unique TCRbeta CDR3 rearrangement, sequence reads were collapsed and filtered. For each sample, productive Simpson clonality was calculated by taking the square root of Simpson's diversity index across productive rearrangements. Not all clones reach the TCRdb copy of this immuneACCESS table, which keeps in-frame sequences only. Checked studies attribute under half of the gap to unresolved V genes and leave the rest unexplained. V and J calls and clone size come straight from that table; D and trimming were deduced from the DNA. The sample yields around 170,000 clones; nearly 80% were counted once. Of the sample, about an eighth falls within the top ten clones.

The sequence came from a man in his 60s who had been exposed to COVID-19. Sequencing was carried out using PBMCs or T cells enriched from blood (not recorded which). The rearrangement joined TRBV2 to TRBJ1-6, with an unclear D gene assignment. Read as DNA, the sequence is TGTGCCAGCAGTGAAATGTCAAATAATTCACCCCTCCACTTT. This sequence encodes CASSEMSNNSPLHF.